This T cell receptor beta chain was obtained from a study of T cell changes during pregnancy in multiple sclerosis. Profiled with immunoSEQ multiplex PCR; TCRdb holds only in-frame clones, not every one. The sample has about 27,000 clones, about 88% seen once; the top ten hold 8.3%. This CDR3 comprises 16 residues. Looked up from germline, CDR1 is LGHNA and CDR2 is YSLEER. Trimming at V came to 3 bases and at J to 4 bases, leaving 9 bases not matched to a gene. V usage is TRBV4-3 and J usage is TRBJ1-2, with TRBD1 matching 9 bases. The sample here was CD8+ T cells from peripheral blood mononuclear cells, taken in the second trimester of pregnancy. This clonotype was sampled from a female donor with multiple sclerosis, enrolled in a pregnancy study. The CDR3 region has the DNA TGCGCCAGCAGCCAGGGTCCAGCGGACAGGGGCTATGGCTACACCTTC. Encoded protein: CASSQGPADRGYGYTF.